Listed below are T cell receptor beta chains from one sample, sequenced in a study of T cells in narcolepsy. Some clones are missing from TCRdb's copy, which holds only in-frame ones; the method was immunoSEQ multiplex PCR. The sample shows approximately 26,000 clones, around 84% of them seen only once. What was sequenced was memory (CD45RA-) CD4+ T cells from blood. The receptors here all came from a human donor in good health. Each CDR3 is given with its conserved first and last residue. The D gene is left open where the match is weak. Size is omitted from some rows. Given values are once, few, many or a class for expanded clones.

v_gene	d_gene	abundance	j_gene	CDR3aa	CDR3nt
TRBV7-2	TRBD1	NA	TRBJ1-2	CASTTDRANYGYTF	TGTGCCAGCACCACCGACAGGGCCAACTATGGCTACACCTTC
TRBV14	NA	NA	TRBJ1-1	CASSFDLGSNTEAFF	TGTGCCAGCAGCTTCGATCTGGGGTCGAACACTGAAGCTTTCTTT
TRBV19	NA	NA	TRBJ2-5	CASSITGGQETQYF	TGTGCCAGTAGTATTACAGGCGGGCAAGAGACCCAGTACTTC
TRBV4-1	NA	NA	TRBJ1-2	CASSQDPGHGYGYTF	TGCGCCAGCAGCCAAGATCCAGGACATGGCTATGGCTACACCTTC
TRBV18	NA	once	TRBJ2-7	CASSPGHEQYF	TGTGCCAGCTCACCGGGACACGAGCAGTACTTC
TRBV6-5	NA	NA	TRBJ1-6	CASSYVRTHNSPLHF	TGTGCCAGCAGTTACGTCCGCACCCATAATTCACCCCTCCACTTT
TRBV4-2	NA	NA	TRBJ1-2	CASSQVTGYGYTF	TGTGCCAGCAGCCAAGTCACGGGCTATGGCTACACCTTC
TRBV28	TRBD1	once	TRBJ1-2	CASSPTTGGASYGYTF	TGTGCCAGCAGTCCAACTACAGGGGGCGCCAGCTATGGCTACACCTTC
TRBV28	NA	NA	TRBJ2-7	CASSFRQVGYEQYF	TGTGCCAGCAGTTTTCGACAGGTGGGCTACGAGCAGTACTTC
TRBV7-8	NA	once	TRBJ2-3	CASSLSDGATDTQYF	TGTGCCAGCAGCTTATCCGACGGAGCCACAGATACGCAGTATTTT
TRBV7-3	TRBD2	NA	TRBJ2-1	CASSSRAGAGNEQFF	TGTGCCAGCAGCTCCCGAGCGGGAGCGGGCAATGAGCAGTTCTTC
TRBV27	TRBD2	NA	TRBJ2-3	CASSLRVGSGRPDTQYF	TGTGCCAGCAGTTTAAGGGTCGGTAGCGGGAGGCCAGATACGCAGTATTTT
TRBV7-2	NA	NA	TRBJ2-2	CASRPEGARNTGELFF	TGTGCCAGCAGGCCGGAAGGGGCACGAAACACCGGGGAGCTGTTTTTT
TRBV5-1	NA	NA	TRBJ2-5	CASSLVGDWETQYF	TGCGCCAGCAGCTTGGTGGGGGATTGGGAGACCCAGTACTTC
TRBV15	NA	NA	TRBJ2-6	CATSSPQGGGANVLTF	TGTGCCACCAGCAGCCCGCAGGGGGGTGGGGCCAACGTCCTGACTTTC
TRBV7-9	NA	NA	TRBJ1-2	CASSLDGRDWGYTF	TGTGCCAGCAGCTTAGACGGGCGGGACTGGGGCTACACCTTC
TRBV19	NA	NA	TRBJ1-2	CASSNPREGRRLYGYTF	TGTGCCAGTAGCAATCCACGGGAGGGCCGGCGGCTATATGGCTACACCTTC
TRBV19	NA	NA	TRBJ1-1	CASYETEAFF	TGTGCCAGTTATGAGACTGAAGCTTTCTTT
TRBV30	NA	NA	TRBJ1-4	CAWDLDRREKLFF	TGTGCCTGGGACCTAGACAGGCGAGAAAAACTGTTTTTT
TRBV4-2	TRBD2	NA	TRBJ2-3	CASSQGAGTSGYTDTQYF	TGTGCCAGCAGCCAAGGGGCCGGGACTAGCGGATACACAGATACGCAGTATTTT
TRBV2	NA	NA	TRBJ2-1	CASSERQGRGSFF	TGTGCCAGCAGTGAACGCCAGGGGAGGGGGTCGTTCTTC
TRBV4-3	NA	NA	TRBJ1-2	CASSQAQGSNYGYTF	TGCGCCAGCAGCCAAGCCCAAGGATCTAACTATGGCTACACCTTC
TRBV6-9	NA	NA	TRBJ1-1	CASSYRSEAFF	TGTGCCAGCAGTTATCGTTCTGAAGCTTTCTTT
TRBV5-1	NA	NA	TRBJ1-1	CASSLGHTEAFF	TGCGCCAGCAGCTTGGGACACACTGAAGCTTTCTTT
TRBV23-1	TRBD1	NA	TRBJ1-2	CASSRDSDRALNPGVTF	TGCGCCAGCAGCCGGGATTCCGACAGGGCACTCAACCCCGGGGTAACCTTC
TRBV30	TRBD2	NA	TRBJ2-1	CAWRPSGEDNEQFF	TGTGCCTGGAGACCAAGCGGGGAGGACAATGAGCAGTTCTTC
TRBV18	NA	NA	TRBJ1-4	CASSPLRGIPNEKLFF	TGTGCCAGCTCACCACTACGGGGAATACCTAATGAAAAACTGTTTTTT
TRBV2	NA	NA	TRBJ1-1	CASSVGRGYEAFF	TGTGCCAGCAGTGTAGGAAGAGGGTATGAAGCTTTCTTT
TRBV6-5	NA	NA	TRBJ1-6	CASRRAGTHSPLHF	TGTGCCAGCAGGAGGGCGGGTACTCATTCACCCCTCCACTTT
TRBV7-3	TRBD2	NA	TRBJ2-7	CASSLSLVKGATSGQVTYEQYF	TGTGCCAGCAGCTTATCTCTCGTGAAAGGTGCGACTAGCGGCCAAGTCACCTACGAGCAGTACTTC
TRBV18	NA	NA	TRBJ2-7	CASSPRENFVSYEQYF	TGTGCCAGCTCACCACGGGAGAATTTTGTTTCCTACGAGCAGTACTTC
TRBV11-2	NA	NA	TRBJ2-5	CASSLRRTEETQYF	TGTGCCAGCAGCTTACGCAGGACAGAAGAGACCCAGTACTTC